This passage covers 32 T cell receptor beta chains from one sample sequenced in a study of Ad26.COV2.S vaccination and SARS-CoV-2 variants. Profiling relied on immunoSEQ multiplex PCR, and the TCRdb table lists in-frame clones only, not all of them. This sample has fewer than 55,000 clones, with roughly 83% found just once. Sequenced here: peripheral blood, sampled after recovery from COVID-19. Receptors were obtained from a human donor who had recovered from COVID-19.

This chain connects TRBV7-9 to TRBJ2-7; D possibly corresponds to TRBD1 (6 bases). V shed 5 bases and J shed 0 bases, with 11 bases lying between them. The CDR3 consists of 14 residues. Germline V lookup: CDR1 SEHNR, CDR2 FQNEAQ (reference sequence). As DNA, the CDR3 is TGTGCCAGCAGCCACACAGGGTCCTCCTACGAGCAGTACTTC. Translated, it gives CASSHTGSSYEQYF.

The chain recombines TRBV11-3 with TRBJ2-3; no clear D gene. Germline values: CDR1 SGHNT, CDR2 YENEEA. The CDR3 sequence is 13 residues long. V lost 5 bases and J lost 6, with 12 bases in between. CDR3 loop: CASSPSGFDTQYF. DNA of the CDR3: TGTGCCAGCAGCCCCTCCGGGTTCGATACGCAGTATTTT.

The chain joins TRBV11-1 to TRBJ2-5; 11 bases fit TRBD2. V trimming: 4 bases; J trimming: 2 bases; junction bases outside the gene matches: 6. CDR3 length: 16 residues. Germline V CDR1 and CDR2: SGHAT, FQDESV (reference sequence). This CDR3 reads CASSSGLAGTQETQYF. CDR3 coding DNA: TGTGCCAGCAGCTCTGGACTAGCGGGTACTCAAGAGACCCAGTACTTC.

The chain uses TRBV7-9 and TRBJ1-6; D uncertain. Deletions cut 5 bases from V and 10 bases from J, with 15 bases between. Germline CDR1 SEHNR, CDR2 FQNEAQ (reference sequence). This CDR3 region has 14 residues. CDR3 nucleotide sequence: TGTGCCAGCAGCCAGGACGGGATAGGGTCACCCCTCCACTTT. Encoded protein: CASSQDGIGSPLHF.

This clone is classed as medium-sized (0.01 to 0.1%). V usage is TRBV3-1 (or the pseudogene TRBV3-2) and J usage is TRBJ2-1; D might be TRBD1 or TRBD2, each matching 5 bases. Germline V gene data show CDR1 as LGHDT and CDR2 as YNNKEL (reference sequence). The CDR3 has 15 residues. Trimming stripped 3 bases from V and 6 bases from J, with 15 bases between. CDR3 loop: CASSHILVQGNEQFF. Written as DNA, the CDR3 is TGTGCCAGCAGCCACATACTAGTTCAGGGCAATGAGCAGTTCTTC.

In its sample, this clone is hyperexpanded. The rearrangement links TRBV19 to TRBJ2-7, with a tentative D call TRBD2 (5 bases). This CDR3 has 15 residues. Germline V gene data show CDR1 as LNHDA and CDR2 as SQIVND (reference sequence). With 6 bases removed from V and 0 bases from J, the gap between germline ends came to 15 bases. The CDR3 loop is CASSRGPAGSYEQYF. In nucleotides, the CDR3 is TGTGCCAGTAGCCGAGGACCCGCGGGCTCCTACGAGCAGTACTTC.

This chain joins TRBV2 and TRBJ1-1, with 10 bases identical to TRBD1. J was trimmed by 0 bases and V by 8 bases; bases with no gene match: 6. The CDR3 runs to 15 residues. The germline gives CDR1 SNHLY, CDR2 FYNNEI. The CDR3 DNA is TGTGCCAGCGTGCCGGGACAGGGGATGAACACTGAAGCTTTCTTT. Translated: CASVPGQGMNTEAFF.

The V and J genes are TRBV18 and TRBJ1-3; the D is unclear. Deletions cut 5 bases from V and 4 bases from J, with 12 bases between. The CDR3 totals 14 residues. Germline CDR1 and CDR2: KGHSH and LQKENI. The CDR3 loop reads CASSSQRSGNTIYF. The CDR3 DNA reads as TGTGCCAGCTCATCACAGAGGTCGGGAAACACCATATATTTT.

The J gene is TRBJ1-2, the V gene TRBV3-1 (or the pseudogene TRBV3-2); weak D call: TRBD1 (6 bases). Trimming took off 4 bases at V and 4 bases at J, with 10 bases between the two ends. CDR1 and CDR2 (germline): LGHDT, YNNKEL (reference sequence). There are 13 residues in the CDR3. CDR3 DNA sequence: TGTGCCAGCAGCCGCCCGACAGGCTATGGCTACACCTTC. Amino acid sequence: CASSRPTGYGYTF.

V usage is TRBV29-1 and J usage is TRBJ1-2, with 8 bases fitting TRBD1. The V and J ends lost 6 bases and 7 bases, in that order; junction bases with no gene match: 4. The germline CDR1 and CDR2 sequences are SQVTM and ANQGSEA. The CDR3 covers 11 residues. DNA for the CDR3: TGCAGCGTGGCGACAGGGGCTGGCTACACCTTC. Amino acid sequence: CSVATGAGYTF.

In its sample, this clone was seen once. The chain combines TRBV5-1 with TRBJ2-1, with 9 bases that match TRBD2. Unmatched junction bases numbered 15, after V lost 1 base and J lost 7 bases. The CDR3 length is 18 residues. The germline gives CDR1 SGHRS, CDR2 YFSETQ. The CDR3, as DNA: TGCGCCAGCAGCTTGAGGTCATACGGGGCGGGAGGGGGTAATGAGCAGTTCTTC. Translating gives CASSLRSYGAGGGNEQFF.

J is TRBJ2-3 and V is TRBV5-8; TRBD2 might be the D (7 bases). Trimming left V 3 bases short and J 0 bases short, with 11 bases between. Germline V gives CDR1 SGHTS, CDR2 YDEGEE. This CDR3 spans 15 amino acids. The CDR3 protein is CASSWGGPSTDTQYF. In DNA, the CDR3 is TGTGCCAGCAGCTGGGGGGGGCCTAGCACAGATACGCAGTATTTT.

V gene TRBV10-2 combines with J gene TRBJ2-1; 11 bases agree with TRBD2. Germline assignment: CDR1 WSHSY and CDR2 SAAADI. The CDR3 is 15 amino acids. The ends lost 4 bases at V and 7 bases at J; junction bases unmatched: 6. The chain's CDR3 is CASSGTSGRWNEQFF. For the CDR3, the DNA is TGCGCCAGCAGTGGAACTAGCGGGAGATGGAATGAGCAGTTCTTC.

V and J are TRBV7-2 and TRBJ2-2, with a weak D call TRBD1 (5 bases). Trimming removed 5 bases from V and 0 bases from J, with 7 bases in between. Germline V gene lookup returns CDR1 SGHTA and CDR2 FQGNSA. The CDR3 totals 14 residues. As DNA, the CDR3 is TGTGCCAGCAGCAGACAGTCGAACACCGGGGAGCTGTTTTTT. Translated, it gives CASSRQSNTGELFF.

This rearrangement joins TRBV5-1 to TRBJ2-3; D possibly corresponds to TRBD1 (5 bases). The CDR3 loop spans 17 amino acids. Germline CDR1 is SGHRS and CDR2 is YFSETQ. Trimming removed 0 bases at V and 0 bases at J, with 14 bases between. CDR3 DNA sequence: TGCGCCAGCAGCTTGGTAGACAGTACCACTAGCACAGATACGCAGTATTTT. Translation: CASSLVDSTTSTDTQYF.

CDR3 in amino acids: CASTLNRGGGEKLFF. DNA for the CDR3: TGTGCCAGCACCCTGAACAGGGGAGGGGGAGAAAAACTGTTTTTT. The chain is built from TRBV5-6 and TRBJ1-4; 7 positions agree with TRBD1. J lost 8 bases, V lost 6 bases, and 13 bases had no gene match. From germline, CDR1 is SGHDT and CDR2 YYEEEE. The CDR3 is made up of 15 amino acids.

The chain employs TRBV3-1 (or the pseudogene TRBV3-2) and TRBJ1-1, with 12 bases matching TRBD1. The CDR3 is 13 amino acids. The V gene end was trimmed by 5 bases and the J gene end by 10 bases; junction bases not matched to a gene: 5. Germline CDR1 LGHDT, CDR2 YNNKEL (reference sequence). The CDR3 here is CASSSGTGGSAFF. DNA of the CDR3: TGTGCCAGCAGCTCGGGGACAGGGGGCTCAGCTTTCTTT.

The rearrangement joins TRBV5-1 to TRBJ2-1; 7 bases agree with TRBD1. The junction had 5 bases not matched to a gene; V was cut back by 2 bases and J by 12 bases. Germline V gene sequence: CDR1 SGHRS, CDR2 YFSETQ. This CDR3 has 12 residues. CDR3 coding DNA: TGCGCCAGCAGCTTAGGACAGGCGGGGCAGTTCTTC. Translation: CASSLGQAGQFF.

On this clone itself: The sample contains more than one DNA sequence encoding this CDR3. The chain couples TRBV3-1 (or the pseudogene TRBV3-2) to TRBJ1-1; D perhaps matches TRBD1 (5 bases). CDR1 is LGHDT, CDR2 YNNKEL, per germline (reference sequence). The CDR3 has 12 amino acids. The ends were cut back, 3 bases at V and 7 bases at J, with 9 bases in the middle. DNA of the CDR3: TGTGCCAGCAGCCAGGGACGGGGTGAAGCTTTCTTT. Translation gives CASSQGRGEAFF.

Only a few counts were recorded for this clone. This chain connects TRBV6-2 or TRBV6-3 to TRBJ2-7, with D perhaps matching TRBD1 (6 bases). Germline V gives CDR1 MNHEY, CDR2 SVGEGT. V lost 5 bases and J 0 bases, leaving 8 bases between the germline ends. The CDR3 sequence is 13 residues long. The CDR3 protein is CASSRDTSYEQYV. The CDR3 nucleotides are TGTGCCAGCAGTCGGGACACCTCCTACGAGCAGTACGTC.

Only a few counts were recorded for this clone. This chain connects TRBV29-1 to TRBJ2-1, with D perhaps matching TRBD2 (6 bases). This CDR3 region has 12 residues. V lost 3 bases and J 6 bases, leaving 9 bases between the germline ends. Germline CDR1 reads SQVTM; CDR2 reads ANQGSEA. The chain's CDR3 is CSVDGTANEQFF. CDR3 DNA: TGCAGCGTTGACGGGACTGCCAATGAGCAGTTCTTC.

This chain uses TRBV7-7 with TRBJ2-3, with no clear D. This CDR3 is built from 15 residues. Germline CDR1 and CDR2: SSHAT and FNYEAQ (reference sequence). V dropped 8 bases and J dropped 1 base, with 16 bases sitting between them. The CDR3 nucleotides read TGTGCCAGCTTCCCTAGGCTAGTTCGCACAGATACGCAGTATTTT. Translated: CASFPRLVRTDTQYF.

The genes are TRBV10-3 and TRBJ2-3; the match to TRBD2 covers 7 bases. The CDR3 extends over 14 amino acids. The germline CDR1 and CDR2 sequences are ENHRY and SYGVKD. V was pared by 6 bases and J by 2 bases, with 5 bases of the junction left unmatched. CDR3 sequence reads: CAIRSGGDTDTQYF. CDR3 DNA: TGTGCCATCAGGTCGGGGGGAGACACAGATACGCAGTATTTT.

This sequence joins TRBV7-3 and TRBJ2-5, with a weak D call TRBD1 (6 bases). Trimming left V 5 bases short and J 0 bases short, with 10 bases between. Germline V lookup: CDR1 SGHTA, CDR2 FQGTGA. CDR3 length: 14 residues. The CDR3 DNA is TGTGCCAGCAGCCCCGGGACATACCAAGAGACCCAGTACTTC. Its translation: CASSPGTYQETQYF. Full variable domain (missing parts from reference TRBV7-3 and TRBJ2-5): GAGVSQTPSNKVTEKGKYVELRCDPISGHTALYWYRQSLGQGPEFLIYFQGTGAADDSGLPNDRFFAVRPEGSVSTLKIQRTERGDSAVYLCASSPGTYQETQYFGPGTRLLVL.

Judged by abundance, this clone is medium-sized. Other DNA sequences in the same sample also yield this CDR3. V gene TRBV3-1 (or the pseudogene TRBV3-2) combines with J gene TRBJ1-3, with D maybe TRBD1 (5 bases). V lost 0 bases to trimming and J lost 0 bases, with 9 bases between them. The CDR3 contains 16 residues. Germline lookup yields CDR1 LGHDT and CDR2 YNNKEL (reference sequence). The CDR3 bases are TGTGCCAGCAGCCAAGATGGGACGGTCTCTGGAAACACCATATATTTT. Protein product: CASSQDGTVSGNTIYF.

This rearrangement joins TRBV5-1 to TRBJ2-7; D is uncertain. Germline V gives CDR1 SGHRS, CDR2 YFSETQ. The CDR3 has 10 amino acids. Trimming pared 6 bases from V and 6 bases from J, leaving 7 bases between. CDR3 in DNA: TGCGCCAGCAATAAAGGCGAGCAGTACGTC. Translating gives CASNKGEQYV.

The chain joins TRBV5-8 to TRBJ1-5; D gene uncertain. The germline V gene has CDR1 SGHTS and CDR2 YDEGEE. This CDR3 region has 14 residues. Between the trimmed V and J ends, which lost 4 bases and 4 bases, there was a span of 12 bases. CDR3 protein: CASSTQGLNQPQHF. The CDR3 coding sequence is TGTGCCAGCAGCACACAAGGGCTAAATCAGCCCCAGCATTTT.

The chain recombines TRBV19 with TRBJ1-2, with D perhaps TRBD1 (5 bases). This CDR3 is 13 amino acids long. V lost 0 bases and J 8 bases, leaving 10 bases between the germline ends. CDR1 LNHDA and CDR2 SQIVND come from the germline V gene (reference sequence). CDR3 bases: TGTGCCAGTAGTATAGACCGGACAAGGGGCTACACCTTC. It is translated as CASSIDRTRGYTF.

The V gene is TRBV20-1, the J gene TRBJ1-5; no definite D call. The CDR3 extends over 11 amino acids. CDR1 and CDR2 (germline): DFQATT, SNEGSKA (reference sequence). The V end was cut by 3 bases, the J end by 7 bases, with 7 bases between. The DNA of the CDR3 is TGCAGTGCTAGCGAAGGGCAGCCCCAGCATTTT. It translates to CSASEGQPQHF.

The chain carries TRBV12-3 or TRBV12-4 and TRBJ1-5; D is unresolved. This CDR3 region has 11 residues. V was cut by 4 bases and J by 4 bases, with 2 bases left in between. The CDR3 nucleotides are TGTGCCAGCAGTTCAAATCAGCCCCAGCATTTT. It encodes CASSSNQPQHF.

J is TRBJ1-1 and V is TRBV5-6; the D gene is possibly TRBD1 (5 bases). The germline gives CDR1 SGHDT, CDR2 YYEEEE. V was cut by 1 base and J by 6 bases, with 13 bases left in between. The CDR3 has 14 residues. The CDR3 DNA reads as TGTGCCAGCAGCTTGACTTTGGCGGGGGCTGAAGCTTTCTTT. Translation gives CASSLTLAGAEAFF. Complete variable domain (other parts from reference TRBV5-6 and TRBJ1-1): DAGVTQSPTHLIKTRGQQVTLRCSPKSGHDTVSWYQQALGQGPQFIFQYYEEEERQRGNFPDRFSGHQFPNYSSELNVNALLLGDSALYLCASSLTLAGAEAFFGQGTRLTVV.

Only a few counts were recorded for this clone. The chain carries TRBV6-5 and TRBJ2-7; D perhaps matches TRBD1 (6 bases). V gave up 6 bases and J gave up 5 bases, with 20 bases separating them. From germline, CDR1 is MNHEY and CDR2 SVGAGI. The CDR3 has 15 residues. The CDR3: CASRARGTGINEQYV. In DNA, the CDR3 is TGTGCCAGCAGGGCCCGAGGTACAGGGATCAACGAGCAGTACGTC.